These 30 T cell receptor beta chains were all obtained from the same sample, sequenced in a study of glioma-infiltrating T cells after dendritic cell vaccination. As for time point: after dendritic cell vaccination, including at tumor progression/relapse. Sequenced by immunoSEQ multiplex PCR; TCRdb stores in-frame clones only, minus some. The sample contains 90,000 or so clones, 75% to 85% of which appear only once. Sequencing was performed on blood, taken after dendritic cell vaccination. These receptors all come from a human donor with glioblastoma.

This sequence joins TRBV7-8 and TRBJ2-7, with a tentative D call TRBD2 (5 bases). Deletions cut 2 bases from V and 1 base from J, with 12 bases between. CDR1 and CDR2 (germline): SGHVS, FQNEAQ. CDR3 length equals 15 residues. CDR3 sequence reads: CASSLQAVPSYEQYV. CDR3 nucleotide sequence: TGTGCCAGCAGCTTACAAGCGGTACCGTCCTACGAGCAGTACGTC.

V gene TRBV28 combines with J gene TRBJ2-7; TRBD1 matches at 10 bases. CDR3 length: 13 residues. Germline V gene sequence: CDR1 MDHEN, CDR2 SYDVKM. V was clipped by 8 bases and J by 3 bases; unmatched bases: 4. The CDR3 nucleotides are TGTGCCAGCGCGGGACAGGGGTACTACGAGCAGTACGTC. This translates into CASAGQGYYEQYV.

CDR3 residues: CASSEAAITNTGELFF. CDR3 sequence (DNA): TGCGCCAGCAGCGAGGCGGCCATCACGAACACCGGGGAGCTGTTTTTT. The chain links TRBV5-1 to TRBJ2-2; no definite D call. V lost 4 bases, J lost 0 bases, and 13 bases lay in between. CDR3 size: 16 residues. Germline values: CDR1 SGHRS, CDR2 YFSETQ.

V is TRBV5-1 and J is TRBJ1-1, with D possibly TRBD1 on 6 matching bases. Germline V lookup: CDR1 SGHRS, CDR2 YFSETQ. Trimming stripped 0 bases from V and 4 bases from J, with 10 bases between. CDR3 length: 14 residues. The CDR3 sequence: CASSLEGGSTEAFF. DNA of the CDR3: TGCGCCAGCAGCTTGGAAGGGGGAAGCACTGAAGCTTTCTTT.

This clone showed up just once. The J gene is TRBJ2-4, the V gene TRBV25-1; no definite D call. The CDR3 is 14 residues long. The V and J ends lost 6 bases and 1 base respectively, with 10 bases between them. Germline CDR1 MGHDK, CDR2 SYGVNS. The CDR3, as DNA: TGTGCCAGCAGCGACGCCAGGGCCAAAAACATTCAGTACTTC. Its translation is CASSDARAKNIQYF.

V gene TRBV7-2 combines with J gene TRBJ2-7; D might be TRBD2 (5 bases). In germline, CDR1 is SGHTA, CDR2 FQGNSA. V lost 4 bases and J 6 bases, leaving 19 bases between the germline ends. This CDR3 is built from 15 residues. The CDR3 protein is CASSWIKASNPEQYF. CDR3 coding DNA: TGTGCCAGCAGCTGGATAAAGGCTAGCAATCCCGAGCAGTACTTC.

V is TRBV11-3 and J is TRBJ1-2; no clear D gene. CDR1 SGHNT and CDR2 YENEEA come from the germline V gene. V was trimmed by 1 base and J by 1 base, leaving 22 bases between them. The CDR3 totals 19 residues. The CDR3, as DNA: TGTGCCAGCAGCTTAGTTCGATGGCAGCCGGAGGCCCTTAACTATGGCTACACCTTC. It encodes CASSLVRWQPEALNYGYTF.

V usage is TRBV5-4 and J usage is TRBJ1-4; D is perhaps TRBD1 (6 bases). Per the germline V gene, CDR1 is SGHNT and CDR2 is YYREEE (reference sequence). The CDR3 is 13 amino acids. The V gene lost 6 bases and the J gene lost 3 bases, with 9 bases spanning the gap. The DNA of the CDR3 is TGTGCCAGCAAAGGGGGGGCTAATGAAAAACTGTTTTTT. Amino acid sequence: CASKGGANEKLFF.

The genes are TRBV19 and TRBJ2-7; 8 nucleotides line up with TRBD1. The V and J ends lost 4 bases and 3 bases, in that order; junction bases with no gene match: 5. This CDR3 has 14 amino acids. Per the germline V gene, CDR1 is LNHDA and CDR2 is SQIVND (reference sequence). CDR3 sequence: CASSTQGGLYEQYF. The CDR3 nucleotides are TGTGCCAGTAGTACACAGGGGGGCCTCTACGAGCAGTACTTC.

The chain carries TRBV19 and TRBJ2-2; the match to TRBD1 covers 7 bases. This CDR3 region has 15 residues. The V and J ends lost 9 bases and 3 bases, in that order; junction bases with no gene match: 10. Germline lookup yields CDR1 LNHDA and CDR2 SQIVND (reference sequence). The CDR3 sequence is CASQPGQQYTGELFF. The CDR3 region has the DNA TGTGCCAGCCAACCGGGACAGCAGTACACCGGGGAGCTGTTTTTT. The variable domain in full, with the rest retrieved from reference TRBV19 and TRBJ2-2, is DGGITQSPKYLFRKEGQNVTLSCEQNLNHDAMYWYRQDPGQGLRLIYYSQIVNDFQKGDIAEGYSVSREKKESFPLTVTSAQKNPTAFYLCASQPGQQYTGELFFGEGSRLTVL.

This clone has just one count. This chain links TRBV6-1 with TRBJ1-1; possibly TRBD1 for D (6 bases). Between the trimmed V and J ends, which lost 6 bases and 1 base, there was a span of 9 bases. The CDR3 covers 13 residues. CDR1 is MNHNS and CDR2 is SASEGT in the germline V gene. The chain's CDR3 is CASRLDRNTEAFF. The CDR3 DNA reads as TGTGCCAGCAGATTGGACAGGAACACTGAAGCTTTCTTT.

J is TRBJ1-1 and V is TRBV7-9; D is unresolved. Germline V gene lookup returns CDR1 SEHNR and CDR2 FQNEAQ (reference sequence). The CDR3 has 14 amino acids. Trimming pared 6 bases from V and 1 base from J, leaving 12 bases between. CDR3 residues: CASRKTEGNTEAFF. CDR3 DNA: TGTGCCAGCAGGAAAACGGAGGGGAACACTGAAGCTTTCTTT.

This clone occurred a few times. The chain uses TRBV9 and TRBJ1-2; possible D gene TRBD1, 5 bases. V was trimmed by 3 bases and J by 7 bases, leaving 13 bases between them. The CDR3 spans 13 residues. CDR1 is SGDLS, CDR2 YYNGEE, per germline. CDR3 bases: TGTGCCAGCAGCGCTAGGCAGGGTAGTGGCTACACCTTC. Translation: CASSARQGSGYTF. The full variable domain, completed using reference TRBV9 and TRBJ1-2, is DSGVTQTPKHLITATGQRVTLRCSPRSGDLSVYWYQQSLDQGLQFLIQYYNGEERAKGNILERFSAQQFPDLHSELNLSSLELGDSALYFCASSARQGSGYTFGSGTRLTVV.

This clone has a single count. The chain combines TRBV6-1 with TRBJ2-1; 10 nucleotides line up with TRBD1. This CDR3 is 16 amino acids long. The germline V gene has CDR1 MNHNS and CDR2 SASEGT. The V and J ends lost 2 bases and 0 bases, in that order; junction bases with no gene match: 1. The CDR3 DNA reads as TGTGCCAGCAGTGAAAGGGACAGGGGCTCCTACAATGAGCAGTTCTTC. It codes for CASSERDRGSYNEQFF.

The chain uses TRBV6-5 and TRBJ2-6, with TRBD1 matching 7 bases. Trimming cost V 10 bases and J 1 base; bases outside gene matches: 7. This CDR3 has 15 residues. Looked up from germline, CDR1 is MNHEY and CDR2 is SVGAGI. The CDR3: CATQGDRSGANVLTF. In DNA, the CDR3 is TGTGCCACCCAGGGGGACCGTTCTGGGGCCAACGTCCTGACTTTC.

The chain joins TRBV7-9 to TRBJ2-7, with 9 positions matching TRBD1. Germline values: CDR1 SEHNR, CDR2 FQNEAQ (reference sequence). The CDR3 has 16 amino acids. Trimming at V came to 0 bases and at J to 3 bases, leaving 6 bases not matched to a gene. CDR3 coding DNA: TGTGCCAGCAGCTTAGCGGGACAGGGATGGTACTACGAGCAGTACTTC. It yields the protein CASSLAGQGWYYEQYF.

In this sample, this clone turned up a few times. This chain's CDR3 is CASSLDSLSYEQYF. The CDR3 DNA reads as TGTGCCAGCAGCTTAGATTCCCTTTCCTACGAGCAGTACTTC. V usage is TRBV7-9 and J usage is TRBJ2-7; D remains ambiguous. Trimming took 1 base from V and 1 from J, leaving 8 bases between them. Per germline, CDR1 SEHNR and CDR2 FQNEAQ (reference sequence). The CDR3 is 14 amino acids.

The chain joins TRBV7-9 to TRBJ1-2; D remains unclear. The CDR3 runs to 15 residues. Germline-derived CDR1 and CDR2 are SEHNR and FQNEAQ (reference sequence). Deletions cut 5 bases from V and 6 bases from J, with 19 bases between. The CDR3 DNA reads TGTGCCAGCAGCCCCCTTGAGACACCGTTTAATGGCTACACCTTC. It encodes CASSPLETPFNGYTF.

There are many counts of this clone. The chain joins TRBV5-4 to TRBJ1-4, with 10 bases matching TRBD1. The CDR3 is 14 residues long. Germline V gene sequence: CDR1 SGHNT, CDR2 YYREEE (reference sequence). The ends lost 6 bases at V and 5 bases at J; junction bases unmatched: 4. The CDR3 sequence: CASKPGQGNEKLFF. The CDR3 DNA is TGTGCCAGCAAACCGGGACAGGGGAATGAAAAACTGTTTTTT.

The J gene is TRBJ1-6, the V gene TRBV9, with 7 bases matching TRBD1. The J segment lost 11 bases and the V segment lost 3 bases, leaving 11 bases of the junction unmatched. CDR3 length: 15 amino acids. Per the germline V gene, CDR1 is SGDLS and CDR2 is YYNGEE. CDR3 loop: CASSDGQARSPPLHF. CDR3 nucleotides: TGTGCCAGCAGCGACGGACAGGCTAGATCCCCACCCCTCCACTTT.

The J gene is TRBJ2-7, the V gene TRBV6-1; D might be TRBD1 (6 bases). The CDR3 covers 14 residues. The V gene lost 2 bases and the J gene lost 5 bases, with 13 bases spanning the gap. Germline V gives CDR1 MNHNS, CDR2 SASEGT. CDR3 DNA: TGTGCCAGCAGTGAAACAAGGGGGTCCCACGAGCAGTACGTC. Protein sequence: CASSETRGSHEQYV.

The CDR3 sequence: CASSQDTGEQYF. The CDR3 bases are TGTGCCAGCAGCCAAGATACAGGGGAGCAGTACTTC. This sequence joins TRBV14 and TRBJ2-7, with TRBD1 as a possible D gene (6 bases). Trimming took 0 bases from V and 7 from J, leaving 7 bases between them. Per the germline V gene, CDR1 is SGHDN and CDR2 is FVKESK. The CDR3 totals 12 residues.

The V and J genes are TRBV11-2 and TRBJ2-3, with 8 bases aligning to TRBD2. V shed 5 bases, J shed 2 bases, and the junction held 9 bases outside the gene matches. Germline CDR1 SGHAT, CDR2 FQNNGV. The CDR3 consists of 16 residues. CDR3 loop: CASSLGASGFTDTQYF. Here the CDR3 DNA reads TGTGCCAGCAGCCTTGGGGCTAGCGGGTTCACAGATACGCAGTATTTT.

The CDR3 reads CASSAQGLGAGNTIYF. The CDR3 coding sequence is TGTGCCAGCAGCGCCCAGGGTCTTGGGGCTGGAAACACCATATATTTT. This chain connects TRBV2 to TRBJ1-3; a possible D gene is TRBD1 (5 bases). The CDR3 consists of 16 residues. The germline CDR1 and CDR2 sequences are SNHLY and FYNNEI. V dropped 6 bases and J dropped 2 bases, with 17 bases sitting between them.

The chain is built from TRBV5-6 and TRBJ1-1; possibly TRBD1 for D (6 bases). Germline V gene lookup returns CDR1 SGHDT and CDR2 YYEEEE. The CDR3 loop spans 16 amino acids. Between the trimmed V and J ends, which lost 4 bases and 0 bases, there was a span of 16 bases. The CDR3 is CASSPDTGQVNTEAFF. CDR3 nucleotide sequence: TGTGCCAGCAGCCCCGACACAGGGCAGGTGAACACTGAAGCTTTCTTT.

The CDR3 nucleotides are TGTGCCAGCAAGACTAGCGGCCAAGAGACCCAGTACTTC. It yields the protein CASKTSGQETQYF. V usage is TRBV6-6 and J usage is TRBJ2-5; the match to TRBD2 covers 9 bases. V lost 7 bases to trimming and J lost 1 base; unmatched junction nucleotides: 1. The CDR3 is made up of 13 amino acids. Germline V CDR1 and CDR2: MNHNY, SVGAGI (reference sequence).

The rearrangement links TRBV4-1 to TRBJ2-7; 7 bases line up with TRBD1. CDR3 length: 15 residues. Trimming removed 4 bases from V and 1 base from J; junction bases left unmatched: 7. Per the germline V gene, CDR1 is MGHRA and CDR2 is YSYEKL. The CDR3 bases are TGCGCCAGCAGCCTAGGCCCACAGGGGTCCTACGAGCAGTACGTC. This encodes CASSLGPQGSYEQYV.

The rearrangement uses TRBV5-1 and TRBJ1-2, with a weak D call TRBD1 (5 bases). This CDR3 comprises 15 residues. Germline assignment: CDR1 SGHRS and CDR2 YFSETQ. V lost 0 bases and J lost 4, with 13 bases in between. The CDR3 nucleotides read TGCGCCAGCAGCTTGGATGCGGGGGTGGGCTATGGCTACACCTTC. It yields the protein CASSLDAGVGYGYTF.

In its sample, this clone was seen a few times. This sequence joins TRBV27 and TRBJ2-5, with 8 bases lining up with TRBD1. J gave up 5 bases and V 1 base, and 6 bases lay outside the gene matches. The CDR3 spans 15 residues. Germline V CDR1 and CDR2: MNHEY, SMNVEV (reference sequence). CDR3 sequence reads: CASSLWGTGGETQYF. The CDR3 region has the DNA TGTGCCAGCAGTTTATGGGGGACAGGCGGGGAGACCCAGTACTTC.

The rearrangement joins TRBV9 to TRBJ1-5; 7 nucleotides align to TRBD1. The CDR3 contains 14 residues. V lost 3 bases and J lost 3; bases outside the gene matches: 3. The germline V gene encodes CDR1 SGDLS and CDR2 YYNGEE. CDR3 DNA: TGTGCCAGCAGCGGGGGACAGAACAATCAGCCCCAGCATTTT. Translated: CASSGGQNNQPQHF.